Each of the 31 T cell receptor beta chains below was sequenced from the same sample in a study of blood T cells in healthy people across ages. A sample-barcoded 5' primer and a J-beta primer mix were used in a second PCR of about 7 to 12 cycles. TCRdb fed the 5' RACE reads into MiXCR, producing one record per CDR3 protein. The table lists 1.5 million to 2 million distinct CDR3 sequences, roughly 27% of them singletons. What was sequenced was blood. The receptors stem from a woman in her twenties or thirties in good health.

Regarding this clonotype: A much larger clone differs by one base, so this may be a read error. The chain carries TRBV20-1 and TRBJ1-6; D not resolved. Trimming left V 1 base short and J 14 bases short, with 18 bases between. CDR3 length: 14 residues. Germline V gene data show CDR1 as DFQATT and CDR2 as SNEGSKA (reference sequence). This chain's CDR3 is CSARAPGRLMALHF. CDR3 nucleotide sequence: TGCAGTGCTAGAGCCCCCGGCAGATTAATGGCCCTCCACTTT.

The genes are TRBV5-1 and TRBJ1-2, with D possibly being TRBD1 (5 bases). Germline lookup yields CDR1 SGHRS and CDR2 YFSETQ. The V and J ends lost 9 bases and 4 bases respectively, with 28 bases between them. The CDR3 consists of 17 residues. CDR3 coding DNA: TGCGCCAACTCGGAACGAGTCTTAGACAGCCCTTTCTATGGCTACACCTTC. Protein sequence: CANSERVLDSPFYGYTF.

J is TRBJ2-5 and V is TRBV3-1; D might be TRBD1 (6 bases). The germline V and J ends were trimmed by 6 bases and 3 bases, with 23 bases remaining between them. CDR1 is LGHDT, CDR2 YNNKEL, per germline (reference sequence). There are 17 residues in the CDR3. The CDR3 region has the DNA TGTGCCAGCAGTTACAGGGCCAGGACACTTCACAAAGAGACCCAGTACTTC. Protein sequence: CASSYRARTLHKETQYF.

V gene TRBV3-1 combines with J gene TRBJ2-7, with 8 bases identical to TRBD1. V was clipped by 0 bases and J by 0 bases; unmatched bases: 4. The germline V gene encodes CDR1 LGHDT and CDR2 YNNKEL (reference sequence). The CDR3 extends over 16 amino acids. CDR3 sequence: CASSQEWTGSSYEQYF. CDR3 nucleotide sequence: TGTGCCAGCAGCCAAGAGTGGACAGGGAGCTCCTACGAGCAGTACTTC.

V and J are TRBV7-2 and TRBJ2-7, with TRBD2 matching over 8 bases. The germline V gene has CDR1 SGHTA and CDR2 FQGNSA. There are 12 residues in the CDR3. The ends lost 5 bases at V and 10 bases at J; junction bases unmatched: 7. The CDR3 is CASSPGGLHQYF. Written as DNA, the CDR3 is TGTGCCAGCAGCCCGGGGGGGCTCCACCAGTACTTC. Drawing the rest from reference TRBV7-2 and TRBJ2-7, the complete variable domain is GAGVSQSPSNKVTEKGKDVELRCDPISGHTALYWYRQSLGQGLEFLIYFQGNSAPDKSGLPSDRFSAERTGGSVSTLTIQRTQQEDSAVYLCASSPGGLHQYFGPGTRLTVT.

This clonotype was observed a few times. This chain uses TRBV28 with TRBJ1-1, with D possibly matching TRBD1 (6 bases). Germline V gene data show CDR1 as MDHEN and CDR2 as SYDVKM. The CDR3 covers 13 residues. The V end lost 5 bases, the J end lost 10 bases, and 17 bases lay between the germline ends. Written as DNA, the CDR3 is TGTGCCAGCAGTCGTACACAGGGTAGTGGAGCTTTCTTT. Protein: CASSRTQGSGAFF.

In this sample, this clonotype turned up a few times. CDR3 residues: CASNPEAGGTDTQYF. The CDR3 region has the DNA TGTGCCAGCAACCCAGAAGCGGGGGGCACAGATACGCAGTATTTT. The chain joins TRBV6-2 or TRBV6-3 to TRBJ2-3, with 8 bases fitting TRBD2. Trimming took 7 bases from V and 1 from J; bases not matched to a gene: 7. CDR3 length: 15 amino acids. Per the germline V gene, CDR1 is MNHEY and CDR2 is SVGEGT.

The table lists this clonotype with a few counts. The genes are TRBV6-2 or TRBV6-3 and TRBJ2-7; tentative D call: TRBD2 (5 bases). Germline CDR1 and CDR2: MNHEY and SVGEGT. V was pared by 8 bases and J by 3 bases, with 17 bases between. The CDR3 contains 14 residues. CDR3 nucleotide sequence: TGTGCCAGCCGCCCCCTCTCGGGATTCTACGAGCAGTACTTC. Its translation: CASRPLSGFYEQYF.

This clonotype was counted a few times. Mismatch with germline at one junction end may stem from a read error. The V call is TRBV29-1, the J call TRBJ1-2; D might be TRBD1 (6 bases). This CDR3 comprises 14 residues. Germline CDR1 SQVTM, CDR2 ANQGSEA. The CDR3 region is CSVDATGNNYGHTF. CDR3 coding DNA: TGCAGCGTTGATGCCACAGGGAACAACTATGGCCACACCTTC.

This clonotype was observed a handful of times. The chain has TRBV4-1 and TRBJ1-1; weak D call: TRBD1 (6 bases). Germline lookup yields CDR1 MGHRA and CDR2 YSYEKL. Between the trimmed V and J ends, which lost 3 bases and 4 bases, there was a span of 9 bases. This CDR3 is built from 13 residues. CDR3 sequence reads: CASSQRGSTEAFF. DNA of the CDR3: TGCGCCAGCAGCCAGAGGGGGAGCACTGAAGCTTTCTTT.

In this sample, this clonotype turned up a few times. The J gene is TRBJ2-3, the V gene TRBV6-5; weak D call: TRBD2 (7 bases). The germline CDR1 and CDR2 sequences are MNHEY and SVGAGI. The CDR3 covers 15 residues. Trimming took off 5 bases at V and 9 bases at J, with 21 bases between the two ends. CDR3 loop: CASSPPEGGQHTQYF. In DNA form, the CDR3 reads TGTGCCAGCAGTCCTCCGGAGGGGGGGCAACACACGCAGTATTTT.

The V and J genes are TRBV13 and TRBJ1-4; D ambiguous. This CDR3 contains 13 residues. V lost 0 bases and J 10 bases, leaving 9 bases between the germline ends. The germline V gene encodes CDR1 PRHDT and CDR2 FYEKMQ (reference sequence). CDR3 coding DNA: TGTGCCAGCAGCTTAGGGAGAGGCGGAAAACTGTTTTTT. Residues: CASSLGRGGKLFF.

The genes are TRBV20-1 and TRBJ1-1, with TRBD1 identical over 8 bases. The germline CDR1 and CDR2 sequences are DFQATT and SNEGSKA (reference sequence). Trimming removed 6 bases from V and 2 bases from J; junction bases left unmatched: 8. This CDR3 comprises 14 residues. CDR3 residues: CSANSDRANTEAFF. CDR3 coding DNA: TGCAGTGCCAATTCGGACAGGGCCAACACTGAAGCTTTCTTT.

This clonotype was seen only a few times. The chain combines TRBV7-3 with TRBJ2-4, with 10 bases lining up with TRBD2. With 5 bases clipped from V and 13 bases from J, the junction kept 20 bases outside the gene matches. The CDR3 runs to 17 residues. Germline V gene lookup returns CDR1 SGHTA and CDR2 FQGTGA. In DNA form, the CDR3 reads TGTGCCAGCAGCCAGACGGGACTAGCGAGCTCCTACAATGAGCAGTACTTC. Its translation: CASSQTGLASSYNEQYF. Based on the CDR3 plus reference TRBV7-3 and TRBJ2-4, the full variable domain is GAGVSQTPSNKVTEKGKYVELRCDPISGHTALYWYRQSLGQGPEFLIYFQGTGAADDSGLPNDRFFAVRPEGSVSTLKIQRTERGDSAVYLCASSQTGLASSYNEQYFGAGTRLSVL.

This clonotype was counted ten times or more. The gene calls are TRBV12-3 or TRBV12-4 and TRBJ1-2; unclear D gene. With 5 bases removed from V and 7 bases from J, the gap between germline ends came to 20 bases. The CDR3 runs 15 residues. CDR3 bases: TGTGCCAGCAGTAGCCCCGCCAAAGGAGGGATTGGCTACACCTTC. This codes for CASSSPAKGGIGYTF.

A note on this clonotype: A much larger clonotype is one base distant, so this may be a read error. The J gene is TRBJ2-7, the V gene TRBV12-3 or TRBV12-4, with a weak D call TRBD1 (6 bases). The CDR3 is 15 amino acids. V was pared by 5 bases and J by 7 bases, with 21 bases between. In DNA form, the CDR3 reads TGTGCCAGCAGTCTTGGACAGAACCTTTACAATGAGCAGTACTTC. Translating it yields CASSLGQNLYNEQYF.

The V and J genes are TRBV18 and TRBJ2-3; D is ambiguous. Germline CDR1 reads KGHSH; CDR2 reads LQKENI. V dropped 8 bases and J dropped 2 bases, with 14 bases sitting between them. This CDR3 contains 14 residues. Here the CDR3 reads CASKTGPYTDTQYF. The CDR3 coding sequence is TGTGCCAGCAAAACCGGGCCCTACACAGATACGCAGTATTTT.

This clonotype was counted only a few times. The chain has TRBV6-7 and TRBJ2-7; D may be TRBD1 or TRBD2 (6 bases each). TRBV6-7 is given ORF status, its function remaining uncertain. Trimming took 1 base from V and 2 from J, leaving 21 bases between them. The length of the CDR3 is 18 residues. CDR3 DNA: TGTGCCAGCAGTTACTGGGAGATTAGGGGGGTGAATGCCTACGAGCAGTACTTC. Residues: CASSYWEIRGVNAYEQYF.

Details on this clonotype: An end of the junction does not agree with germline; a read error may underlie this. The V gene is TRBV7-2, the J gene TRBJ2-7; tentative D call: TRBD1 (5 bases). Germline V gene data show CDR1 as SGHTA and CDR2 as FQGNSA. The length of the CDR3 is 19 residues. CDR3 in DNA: TGTGCCAGCAGCCCCATAGGACACCCAACCTTGGGAAGCTCCTACGAGCAGCACTTC. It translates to CASSPIGHPTLGSSYEQHF. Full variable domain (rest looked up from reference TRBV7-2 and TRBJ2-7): GAGVSQSPSNKVTEKGKDVELRCDPISGHTALYWYRQSLGQGLEFLIYFQGNSAPDKSGLPSDRFSAERTGGSVSTLTIQRTQQEDSAVYLCASSPIGHPTLGSSYEQHFGPGTRLTVT.

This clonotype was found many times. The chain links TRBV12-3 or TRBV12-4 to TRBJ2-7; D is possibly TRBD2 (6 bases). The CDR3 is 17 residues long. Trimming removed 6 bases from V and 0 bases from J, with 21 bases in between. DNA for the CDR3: TGTGCCAGCAGCAGCCTACTAGCTGGACCGAACTCCTACGAGCAGTACTTC. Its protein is CASSSLLAGPNSYEQYF.

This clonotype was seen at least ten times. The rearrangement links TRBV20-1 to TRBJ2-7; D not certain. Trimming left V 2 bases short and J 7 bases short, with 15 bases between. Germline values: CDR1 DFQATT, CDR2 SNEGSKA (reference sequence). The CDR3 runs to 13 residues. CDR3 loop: CSARPSTGREQYF. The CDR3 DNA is TGCAGTGCTAGACCCTCCACTGGGCGAGAGCAGTACTTC.

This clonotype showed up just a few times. The CDR3 nucleotides read TGTGCCAGCAGTACAGGTTGGGGTGACACTGAAGCTTTCTTT. As protein: CASSTGWGDTEAFF. The chain joins TRBV12-3 or TRBV12-4 to TRBJ1-1, with D tentatively TRBD1 (5 bases). The CDR3 totals 14 residues. Deletions cut 5 bases from V and 3 bases from J, with 13 bases between.

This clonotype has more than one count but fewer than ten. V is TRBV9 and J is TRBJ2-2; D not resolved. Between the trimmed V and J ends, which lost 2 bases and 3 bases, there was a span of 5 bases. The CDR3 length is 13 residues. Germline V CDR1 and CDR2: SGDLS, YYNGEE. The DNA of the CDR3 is TGTGCCAGCAGCGTGGACCACACCGGGGAGCTGTTTTTT. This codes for CASSVDHTGELFF.

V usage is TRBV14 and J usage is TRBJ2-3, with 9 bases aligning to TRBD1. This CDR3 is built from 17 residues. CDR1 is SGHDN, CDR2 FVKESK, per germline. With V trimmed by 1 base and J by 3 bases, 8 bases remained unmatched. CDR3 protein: CASSQASPGTGTDTQYF. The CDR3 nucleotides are TGTGCCAGCAGCCAAGCCTCACCCGGGACAGGGACAGATACGCAGTATTTT.

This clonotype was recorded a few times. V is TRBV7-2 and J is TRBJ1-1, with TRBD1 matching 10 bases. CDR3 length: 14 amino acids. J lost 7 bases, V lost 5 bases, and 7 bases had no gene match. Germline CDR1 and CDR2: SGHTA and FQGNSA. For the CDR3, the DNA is TGTGCCAGCAGCCAGACAGGGGGCCCTAGTGAAGCTTTCTTT. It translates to CASSQTGGPSEAFF.

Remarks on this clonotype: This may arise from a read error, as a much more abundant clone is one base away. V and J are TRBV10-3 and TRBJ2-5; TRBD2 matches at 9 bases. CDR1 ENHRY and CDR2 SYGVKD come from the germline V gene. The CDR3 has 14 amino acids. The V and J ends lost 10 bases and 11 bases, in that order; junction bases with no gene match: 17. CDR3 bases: TGTGCCACTTGTGCGGGGGGGCCGCCCTACGGGCAGTACTTC. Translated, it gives CATCAGGPPYGQYF.

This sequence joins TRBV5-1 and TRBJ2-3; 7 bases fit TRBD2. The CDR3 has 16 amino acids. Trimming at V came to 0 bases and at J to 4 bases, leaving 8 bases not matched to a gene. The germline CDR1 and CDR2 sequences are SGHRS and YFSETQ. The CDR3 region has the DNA TGCGCCAGCAGCTTGGGGGGAGCGGGAAAACCAGATACGCAGTATTTT. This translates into CASSLGGAGKPDTQYF. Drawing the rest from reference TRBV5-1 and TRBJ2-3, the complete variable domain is KAGVTQTPRYLIKTRGQQVTLSCSPISGHRSVSWYQQTPGQGLQFLFEYFSETQRNKGNFPGRFSGRQFSNSRSEMNVSTLELGDSALYLCASSLGGAGKPDTQYFGPGTRLTVL.

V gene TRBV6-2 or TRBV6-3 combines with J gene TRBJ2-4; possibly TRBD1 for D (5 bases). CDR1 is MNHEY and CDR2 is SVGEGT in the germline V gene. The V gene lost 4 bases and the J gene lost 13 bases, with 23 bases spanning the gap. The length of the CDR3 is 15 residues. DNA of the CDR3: TGTGCCAGCAGTTCAATTAAGGGGCCTATTTCGGAGCAGTACTTC. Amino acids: CASSSIKGPISEQYF.

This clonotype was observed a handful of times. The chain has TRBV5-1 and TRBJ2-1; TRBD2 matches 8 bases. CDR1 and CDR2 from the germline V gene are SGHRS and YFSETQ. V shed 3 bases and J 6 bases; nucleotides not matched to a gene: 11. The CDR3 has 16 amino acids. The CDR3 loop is CASSSLARGVPNEQFF. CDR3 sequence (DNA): TGCGCCAGCAGCTCTTTAGCGCGGGGGGTCCCCAATGAGCAGTTCTTC.

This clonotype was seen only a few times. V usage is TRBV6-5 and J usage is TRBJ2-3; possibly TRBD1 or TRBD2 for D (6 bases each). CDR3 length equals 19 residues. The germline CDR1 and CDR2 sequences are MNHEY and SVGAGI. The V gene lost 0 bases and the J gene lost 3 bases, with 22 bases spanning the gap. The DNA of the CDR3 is TGTGCCAGCAGTTACTCTTCAGGAGTACGGGGGCGCGGAACAGATACGCAGTATTTT. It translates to CASSYSSGVRGRGTDTQYF.

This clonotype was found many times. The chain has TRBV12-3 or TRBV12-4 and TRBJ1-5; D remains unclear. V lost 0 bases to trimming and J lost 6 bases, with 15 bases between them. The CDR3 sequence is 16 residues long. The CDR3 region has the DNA TGTGCCAGCAGTTTAGCGATGACCGGGCCTCGTCAGCCCCAGCATTTT. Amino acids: CASSLAMTGPRQPQHF.